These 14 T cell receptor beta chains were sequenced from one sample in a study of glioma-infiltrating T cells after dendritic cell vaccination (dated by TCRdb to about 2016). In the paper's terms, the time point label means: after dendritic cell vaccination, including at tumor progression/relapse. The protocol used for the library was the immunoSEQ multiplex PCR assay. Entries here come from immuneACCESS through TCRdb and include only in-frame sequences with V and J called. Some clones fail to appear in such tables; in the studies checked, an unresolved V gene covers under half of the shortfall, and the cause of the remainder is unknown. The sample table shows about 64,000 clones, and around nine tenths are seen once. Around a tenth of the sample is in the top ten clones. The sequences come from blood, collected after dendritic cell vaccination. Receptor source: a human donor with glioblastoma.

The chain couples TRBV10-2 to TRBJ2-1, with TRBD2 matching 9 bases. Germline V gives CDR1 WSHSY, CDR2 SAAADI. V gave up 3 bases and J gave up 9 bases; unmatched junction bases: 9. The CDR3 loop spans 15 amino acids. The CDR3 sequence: CASSDVKRGVSEQFF. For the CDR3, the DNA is TGCGCCAGCAGTGATGTTAAGCGGGGGGTCTCTGAGCAGTTCTTC.

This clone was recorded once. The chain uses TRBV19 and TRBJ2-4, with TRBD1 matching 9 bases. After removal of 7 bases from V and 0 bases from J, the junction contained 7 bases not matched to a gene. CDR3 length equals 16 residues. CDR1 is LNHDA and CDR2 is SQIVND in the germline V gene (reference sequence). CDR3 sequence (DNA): TGTGCCAGTAAGGGGGGACAGGGAATAGCCAAAAACATTCAGTACTTC. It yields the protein CASKGGQGIAKNIQYF.

CDR3 nucleotides: TGTGCCAGCAGTCTGGGACAGTTAGGAAACACCATATATTTT. Translating gives CASSLGQLGNTIYF. This sequence joins TRBV9 and TRBJ1-3; 7 nucleotides line up with TRBD1. V shed 5 bases and J 4 bases; nucleotides not matched to a gene: 6. The CDR3 extends over 14 amino acids. In germline, CDR1 is SGDLS, CDR2 YYNGEE.

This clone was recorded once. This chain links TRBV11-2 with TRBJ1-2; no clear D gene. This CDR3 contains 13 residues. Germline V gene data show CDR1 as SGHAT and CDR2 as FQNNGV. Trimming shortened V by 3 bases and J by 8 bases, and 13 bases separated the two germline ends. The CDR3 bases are TGTGCCAGCAGCTTGGTGAAGAGGCAGGGCTACACCTTC. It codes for CASSLVKRQGYTF.

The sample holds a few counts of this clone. CDR3 in DNA: TGTGCCAGCAGTGACCCGGCAGCGGGAGAGACCCAGTACTTC. It translates to CASSDPAAGETQYF. The chain is built from TRBV6-6 and TRBJ2-5, with D tentatively TRBD2 (6 bases). Germline V gene lookup returns CDR1 MNHNY and CDR2 SVGAGI (reference sequence). V was cut by 5 bases and J by 4 bases, with 14 bases left in between. The CDR3 contains 14 residues.

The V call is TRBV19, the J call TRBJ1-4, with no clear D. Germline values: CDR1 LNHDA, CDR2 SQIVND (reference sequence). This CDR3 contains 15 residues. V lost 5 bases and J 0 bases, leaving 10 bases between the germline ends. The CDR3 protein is CASSWGAATNEKLFF. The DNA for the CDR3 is TGTGCCAGTAGTTGGGGAGCCGCAACTAATGAAAAACTGTTTTTT.

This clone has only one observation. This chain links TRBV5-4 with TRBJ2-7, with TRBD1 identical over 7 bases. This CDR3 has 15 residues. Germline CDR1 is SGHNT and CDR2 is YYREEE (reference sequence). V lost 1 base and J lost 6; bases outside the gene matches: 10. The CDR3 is CASSLPRDSLSEQYF. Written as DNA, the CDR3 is TGTGCCAGCAGCTTGCCTCGGGACAGCCTCTCCGAGCAGTACTTC.

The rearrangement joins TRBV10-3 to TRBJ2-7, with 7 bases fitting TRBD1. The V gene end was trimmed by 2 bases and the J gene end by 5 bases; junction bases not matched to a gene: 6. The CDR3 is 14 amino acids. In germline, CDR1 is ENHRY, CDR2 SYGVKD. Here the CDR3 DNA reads TGTGCCATCAGTGAGCTGGGACAGATGGACGAGCAGTACTTC. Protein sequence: CAISELGQMDEQYF.

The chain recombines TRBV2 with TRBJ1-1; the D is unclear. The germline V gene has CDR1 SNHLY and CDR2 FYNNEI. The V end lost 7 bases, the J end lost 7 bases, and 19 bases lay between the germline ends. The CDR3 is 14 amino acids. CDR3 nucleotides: TGTGCCAGCATTAGCCAGCGCGGGGAGGGTGAAGCTTTCTTT. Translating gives CASISQRGEGEAFF.

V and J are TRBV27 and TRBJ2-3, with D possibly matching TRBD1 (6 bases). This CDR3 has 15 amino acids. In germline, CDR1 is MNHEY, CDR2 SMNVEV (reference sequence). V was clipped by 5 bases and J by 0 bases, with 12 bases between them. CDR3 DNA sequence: TGTGCCAGCAGTATAACAACAGGGAGCACAGATACGCAGTATTTT. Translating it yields CASSITTGSTDTQYF.

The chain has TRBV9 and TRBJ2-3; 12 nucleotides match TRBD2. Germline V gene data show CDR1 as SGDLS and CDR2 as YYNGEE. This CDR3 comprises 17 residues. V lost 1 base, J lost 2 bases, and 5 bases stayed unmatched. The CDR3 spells CASSVKGLAGPTDTQYF. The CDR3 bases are TGTGCCAGCAGCGTAAAGGGACTAGCGGGCCCCACAGATACGCAGTATTTT. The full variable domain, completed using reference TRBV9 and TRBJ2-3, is DSGVTQTPKHLITATGQRVTLRCSPRSGDLSVYWYQQSLDQGLQFLIQYYNGEERAKGNILERFSAQQFPDLHSELNLSSLELGDSALYFCASSVKGLAGPTDTQYFGPGTRLTVL.

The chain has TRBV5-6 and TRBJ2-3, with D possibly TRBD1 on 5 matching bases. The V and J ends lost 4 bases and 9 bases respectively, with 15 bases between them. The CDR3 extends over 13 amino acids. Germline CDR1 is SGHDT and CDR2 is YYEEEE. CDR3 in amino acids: CASSQATGDTQYF. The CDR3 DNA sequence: TGTGCCAGCAGCCAAGCTACAGGTGACACGCAGTATTTT.

CDR3 sequence (DNA): TGTGCCAGCAGCTCACTAGCGGGGGGGCAAGAGACCCAGTACTTC. It specifies CASSSLAGGQETQYF. The V and J genes are TRBV9 and TRBJ2-5; 13 bases line up with TRBD2. Unmatched junction bases numbered 2, after V lost 4 bases and J lost 2 bases. The CDR3 sequence is 15 residues long. In germline, CDR1 is SGDLS, CDR2 YYNGEE. The full variable domain, with the rest looked up from reference TRBV9 and TRBJ2-5, is DSGVTQTPKHLITATGQRVTLRCSPRSGDLSVYWYQQSLDQGLQFLIQYYNGEERAKGNILERFSAQQFPDLHSELNLSSLELGDSALYFCASSSLAGGQETQYFGPGTRLLVL.

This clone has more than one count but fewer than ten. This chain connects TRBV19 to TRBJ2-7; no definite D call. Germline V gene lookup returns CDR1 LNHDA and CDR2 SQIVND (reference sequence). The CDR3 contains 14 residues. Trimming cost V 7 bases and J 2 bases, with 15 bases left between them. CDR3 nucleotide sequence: TGTGCCAGTATTGACACGTATACCCCCTACGAGCAGTACTTC. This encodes CASIDTYTPYEQYF.